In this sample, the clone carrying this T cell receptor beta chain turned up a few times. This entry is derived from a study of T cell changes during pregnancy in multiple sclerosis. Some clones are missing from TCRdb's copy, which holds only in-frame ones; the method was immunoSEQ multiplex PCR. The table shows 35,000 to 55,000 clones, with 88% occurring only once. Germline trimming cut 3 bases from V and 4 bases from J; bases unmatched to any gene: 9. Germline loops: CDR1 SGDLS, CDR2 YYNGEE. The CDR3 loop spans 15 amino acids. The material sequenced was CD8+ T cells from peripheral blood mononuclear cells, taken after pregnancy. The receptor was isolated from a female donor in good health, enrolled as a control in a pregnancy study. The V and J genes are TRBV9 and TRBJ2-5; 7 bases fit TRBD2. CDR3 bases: TGTGCCAGCAGCGCCTCGGGGAGGGCCGGAGAGACCCAGTACTTC. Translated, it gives CASSASGRAGETQYF.